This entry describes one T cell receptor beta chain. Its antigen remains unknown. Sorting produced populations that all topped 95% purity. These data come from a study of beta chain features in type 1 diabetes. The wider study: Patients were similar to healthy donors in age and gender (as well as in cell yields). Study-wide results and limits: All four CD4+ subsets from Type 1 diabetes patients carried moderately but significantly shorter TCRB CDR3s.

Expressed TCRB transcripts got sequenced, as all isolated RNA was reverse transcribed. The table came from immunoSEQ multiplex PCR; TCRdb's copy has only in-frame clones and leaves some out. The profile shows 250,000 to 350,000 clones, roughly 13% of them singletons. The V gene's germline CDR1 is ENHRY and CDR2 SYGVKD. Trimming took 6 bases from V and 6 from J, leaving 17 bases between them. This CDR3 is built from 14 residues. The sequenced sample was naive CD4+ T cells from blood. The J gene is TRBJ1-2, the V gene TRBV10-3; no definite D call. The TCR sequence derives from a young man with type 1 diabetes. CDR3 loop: CAIRDSRVDHGYTF. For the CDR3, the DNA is TGTGCCATCAGGGACTCAAGGGTAGACCATGGCTACACCTTC.